One TCR beta chain is described in this entry. Its antigen is unidentified. These data come from a study of naive and memory T cell subsets. Whole-study results and caveats: Possibly reflecting memory cells re-expressing CD45RA, a few larger clonotypes occurred in naive repertoires, especially CD8.

The CDR3 is 13 amino acids. CDR1 and CDR2 (germline): SQVTM, ANQGSEA. V lost 6 bases and J 0 bases, leaving 12 bases between the germline ends. Both TRBC1 and TRBC2 were covered by a beta constant-region primer of two equimolar oligonucleotides. The ligated cDNA underwent four PCR rounds using SP2 and nested alpha and beta constant-region primers. TCRdb analysed the UMI-ligation and nested PCR reads with MiXCR anew, one entry per CDR3 protein. In the table there are more than 120,000 distinct CDR3 sequences, approximately 20% of which are singletons. The sample taken for sequencing was naive CD8+ T cells from blood. The TCR was taken from a human donor in good health. The V gene is TRBV29-1, the J gene TRBJ2-7; tentative D call: TRBD1 (6 bases). CDR3: CSVLQDSSYEQYF. CDR3 coding DNA: TGCAGCGTCCTTCAGGACAGCTCCTACGAGCAGTACTTC.